These 13 T cell receptor beta chains were sequenced from one sample in a study of shared clonotypes between healthy human individuals. Clones were sequenced by immunoSEQ multiplex PCR, and TCRdb holds only the in-frame ones, with some missing. The table has millions of clones, 90% to 95% seen once; the top ten hold 0.13%. The sample was naive CD4+ T cells sorted from blood. Sample subset: CD45RA+ positively selected. These receptors were collected from a man aged 18 to 35 in good health.

This chain connects TRBV5-6 to TRBJ1-5, with no clear D. The CDR3 contains 14 residues. Germline-derived CDR1 and CDR2 are SGHDT and YYEEEE. Trimming removed 1 base at V and 6 bases at J, with 11 bases between. The CDR3 nucleotides are TGTGCCAGCAGCTTGAGAGGGTTGAGTCAGCCCCAGCATTTT. This gives the protein CASSLRGLSQPQHF.

This chain uses TRBV9 with TRBJ2-2; tentatively, D is TRBD2 (6 bases). The CDR3 length is 14 residues. The ends were cut back, 5 bases at V and 2 bases at J, with 10 bases in the middle. Germline assignment: CDR1 SGDLS and CDR2 YYNGEE. The CDR3 loop is CASSLAVNTGELFF. DNA for the CDR3: TGTGCCAGCAGTTTAGCGGTAAACACCGGGGAGCTGTTTTTT.

This clone was seen only once. This chain joins TRBV27 and TRBJ2-7, with 9 bases matching TRBD1. V dropped 5 bases and J dropped 2; count of bases not matched to a gene: 4. The CDR3 has 14 residues. Looked up from germline, CDR1 is MNHEY and CDR2 is SMNVEV (reference sequence). CDR3 nucleotide sequence: TGTGCCAGCAGTCCGCGGGACAGGGCCTACGAGCAGTACTTC. Translated: CASSPRDRAYEQYF.

The chain couples TRBV5-1 to TRBJ2-3; D gene unclear. This CDR3 contains 14 residues. Trimming took off 0 bases at V and 4 bases at J, with 9 bases between the two ends. Looked up from germline, CDR1 is SGHRS and CDR2 is YFSETQ. The CDR3 nucleotides read TGCGCCAGCAGCTTGGAGGCCATAGCAGATACGCAGTATTTT. Translating gives CASSLEAIADTQYF.

This chain's CDR3 is CASRRGLAGVPQYF. DNA of the CDR3: TGTGCCAGCAGGCGTGGACTAGCGGGAGTTCCCCAGTACTTC. This sequence joins TRBV5-4 and TRBJ2-5, with 13 bases identical to TRBD2. Germline CDR1 reads SGHNT; CDR2 reads YYREEE (reference sequence). Unmatched junction bases numbered 7, after V lost 5 bases and J lost 9 bases. This CDR3 has 14 residues.

This chain joins TRBV4-1 and TRBJ2-2; 9 bases align to TRBD2. The CDR3 has 15 residues. With V trimmed by 5 bases and J by 3 bases, 4 bases remained unmatched. CDR1 is MGHRA and CDR2 is YSYEKL in the germline V gene. The chain's CDR3 is CASSSGTSYTGELFF. The CDR3, as DNA: TGCGCCAGCAGCTCCGGGACTAGCTACACCGGGGAGCTGTTTTTT.

This chain joins TRBV18 and TRBJ2-7, with 7 nucleotides matching TRBD2. The CDR3 has 13 amino acids. Germline V gene sequence: CDR1 KGHSH, CDR2 LQKENI. V lost 7 bases and J lost 2; bases outside the gene matches: 5. The DNA for the CDR3 is TGTGCCAGCTGTCTGGCGGGAGCCTACGAGCAGTACTTC. Amino acid sequence: CASCLAGAYEQYF.

This rearrangement joins TRBV20-1 to TRBJ1-1; unclear D gene. This CDR3 is 11 amino acids long. V was trimmed by 6 bases and J by 7 bases, leaving 12 bases between them. Germline CDR1 and CDR2: DFQATT and SNEGSKA (reference sequence). The CDR3: CSAKTWSEAFF. DNA for the CDR3: TGCAGTGCGAAGACCTGGAGTGAAGCTTTCTTT.

This clone was found once. The chain is built from TRBV7-9 and TRBJ1-3; possible D gene TRBD1, 5 bases. The V gene lost 7 bases and the J gene lost 0 bases, with 10 bases spanning the gap. The V gene's germline CDR1 is SEHNR and CDR2 FQNEAQ (reference sequence). This CDR3 has 14 amino acids. CDR3 DNA: TGTGCCAGCATCTTGGACATCTCTGGAAACACCATATATTTT. Amino acid sequence: CASILDISGNTIYF.

The rearrangement links TRBV7-9 to TRBJ2-7; D gene ambiguous. The germline V and J ends were trimmed by 1 base and 6 bases, with 7 bases remaining between them. The CDR3 contains 12 residues. Germline V gene lookup returns CDR1 SEHNR and CDR2 FQNEAQ (reference sequence). In DNA, the CDR3 is TGTGCCAGCAGCTTAGGGTTGGGCGAGCAGTACTTC. Protein sequence: CASSLGLGEQYF. Complete variable domain (other parts from reference TRBV7-9 and TRBJ2-7): DTGVSQNPRHKITKRGQNVTFRCDPISEHNRLYWYRQTLGQGPEFLTYFQNEAQLEKSRLLSDRFSAERPKGSFSTLEIQRTEQGDSAMYLCASSLGLGEQYFGPGTRLTVT.

The V and J genes are TRBV5-1 and TRBJ1-1; D gene uncertain. The V gene lost 0 bases and the J gene lost 1 base, with 10 bases spanning the gap. This CDR3 is 15 amino acids long. CDR1 SGHRS and CDR2 YFSETQ come from the germline V gene. CDR3 sequence (DNA): TGCGCCAGCAGCTTGGAGGTGGGCGGGAACACTGAAGCTTTCTTT. Translated: CASSLEVGGNTEAFF.

The chain has TRBV7-2 and TRBJ1-2, with D unclear. The V gene's germline CDR1 is SGHTA and CDR2 FQGNSA. This CDR3 is built from 13 residues. V was clipped by 4 bases and J by 0 bases, with 6 bases between them. CDR3 sequence: CASSSPSNYGYTF. The CDR3 DNA follows: TGTGCCAGCAGCTCTCCTTCTAACTATGGCTACACCTTC. Drawing the rest from reference TRBV7-2 and TRBJ1-2, the complete variable domain is GAGVSQSPSNKVTEKGKDVELRCDPISGHTALYWYRQSLGQGLEFLIYFQGNSAPDKSGLPSDRFSAERTGGSVSTLTIQRTQQEDSAVYLCASSSPSNYGYTFGSGTRLTVV.

This sequence joins TRBV6-5 and TRBJ1-6; TRBD1 agrees at 7 bases. The germline gives CDR1 MNHEY, CDR2 SVGAGI. J lost 7 bases, V lost 5 bases, and 5 bases had no gene match. This CDR3 comprises 14 residues. CDR3 DNA sequence: TGTGCCAGCAGTAAGCAGGGGGAGAATTCACCCCTCCACTTT. This sequence encodes CASSKQGENSPLHF.